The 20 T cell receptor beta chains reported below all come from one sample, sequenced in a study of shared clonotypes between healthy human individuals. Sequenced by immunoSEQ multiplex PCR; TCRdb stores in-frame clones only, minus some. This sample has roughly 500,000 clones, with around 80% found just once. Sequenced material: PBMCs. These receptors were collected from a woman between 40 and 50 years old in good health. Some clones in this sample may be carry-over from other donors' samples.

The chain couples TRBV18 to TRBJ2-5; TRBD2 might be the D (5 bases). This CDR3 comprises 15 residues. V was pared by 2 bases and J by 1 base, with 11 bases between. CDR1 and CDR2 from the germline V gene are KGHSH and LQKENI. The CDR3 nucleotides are TGTGCCAGCTCACCAACTAGTTATCCCCAAGAGACCCAGTACTTC. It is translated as CASSPTSYPQETQYF.

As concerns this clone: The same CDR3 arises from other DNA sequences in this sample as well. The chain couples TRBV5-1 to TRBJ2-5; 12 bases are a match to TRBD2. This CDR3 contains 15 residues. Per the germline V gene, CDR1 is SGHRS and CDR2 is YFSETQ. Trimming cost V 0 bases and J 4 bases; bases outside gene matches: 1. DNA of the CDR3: TGCGCCAGCAGCTTGGCACTAGCGGGAGGAGAGACCCAGTACTTC. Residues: CASSLALAGGETQYF.

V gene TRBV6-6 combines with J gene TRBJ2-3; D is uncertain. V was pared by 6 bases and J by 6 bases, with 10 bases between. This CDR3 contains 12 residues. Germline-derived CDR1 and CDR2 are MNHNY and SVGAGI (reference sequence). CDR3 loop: CASSPPGDTQYF. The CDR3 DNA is TGTGCCAGCAGCCCCCCCGGGGATACGCAGTATTTT.

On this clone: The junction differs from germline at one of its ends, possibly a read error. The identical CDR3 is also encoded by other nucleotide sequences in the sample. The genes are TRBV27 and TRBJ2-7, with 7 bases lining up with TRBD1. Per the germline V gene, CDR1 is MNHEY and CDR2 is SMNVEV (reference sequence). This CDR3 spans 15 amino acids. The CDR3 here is CASNLLGQPSYEQYF. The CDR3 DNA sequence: TGTGCTAGCAACCTGCTGGGACAGCCCTCCTACGAGCAGTACTTC.

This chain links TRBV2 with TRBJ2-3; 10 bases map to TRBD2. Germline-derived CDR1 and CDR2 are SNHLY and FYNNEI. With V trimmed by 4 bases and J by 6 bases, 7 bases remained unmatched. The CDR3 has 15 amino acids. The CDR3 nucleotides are TGTGCCAGCAGTGTTAGTACTAGCGGGACGGATACGCAGTATTTT. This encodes CASSVSTSGTDTQYF. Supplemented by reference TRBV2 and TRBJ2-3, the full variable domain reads EPEVTQTPSHQVTQMGQEVILRCVPISNHLYFYWYRQILGQKVEFLVSFYNNEISEKSEIFDDQFSVERPDGSNFTLKIRSTKLEDSAMYFCASSVSTSGTDTQYFGPGTRLTVL.

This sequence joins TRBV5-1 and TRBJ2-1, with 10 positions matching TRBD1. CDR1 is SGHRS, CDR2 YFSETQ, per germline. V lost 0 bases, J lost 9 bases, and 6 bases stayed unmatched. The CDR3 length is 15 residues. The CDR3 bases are TGCGCCAGCAGCTTGGGGGACAGGGGTTATGGTGAGCAGTTCTTC. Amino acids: CASSLGDRGYGEQFF. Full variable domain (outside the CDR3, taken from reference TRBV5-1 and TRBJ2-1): KAGVTQTPRYLIKTRGQQVTLSCSPISGHRSVSWYQQTPGQGLQFLFEYFSETQRNKGNFPGRFSGRQFSNSRSEMNVSTLELGDSALYLCASSLGDRGYGEQFFGPGTRLTVL.

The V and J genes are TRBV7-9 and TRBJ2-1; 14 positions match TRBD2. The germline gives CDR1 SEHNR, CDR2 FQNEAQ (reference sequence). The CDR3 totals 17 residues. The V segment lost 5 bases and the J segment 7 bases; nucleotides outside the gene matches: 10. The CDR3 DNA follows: TGTGCCAGCAGCAAAAAGGGACTAGCGGGAGTCGTTAATGAGCAGTTCTTC. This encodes CASSKKGLAGVVNEQFF.

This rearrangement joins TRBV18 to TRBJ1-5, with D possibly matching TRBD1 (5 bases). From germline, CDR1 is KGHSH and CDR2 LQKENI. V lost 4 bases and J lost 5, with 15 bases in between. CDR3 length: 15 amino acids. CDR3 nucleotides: TGTGCCAGCTCACTAGGATCTGGGACCCATCAGCCCCAGCATTTT. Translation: CASSLGSGTHQPQHF.

This CDR3 is CASSMTGRSGEQYF. The CDR3 nucleotides read TGTGCCAGCAGTATGACAGGGAGGTCGGGCGAGCAGTACTTC. The genes are TRBV27 and TRBJ2-7, with a possible D match to TRBD1 (7 bases). V dropped 5 bases and J dropped 6 bases, with 17 bases sitting between them. Germline loops: CDR1 MNHEY, CDR2 SMNVEV (reference sequence). This CDR3 is built from 14 residues.

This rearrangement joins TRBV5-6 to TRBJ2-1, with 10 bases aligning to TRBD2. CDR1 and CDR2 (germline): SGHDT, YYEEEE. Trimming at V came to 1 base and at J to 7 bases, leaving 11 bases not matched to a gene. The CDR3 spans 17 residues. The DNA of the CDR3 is TGTGCCAGCAGCTTGAGATTCGCAGCGGGAGGGTGGAATGAGCAGTTCTTC. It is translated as CASSLRFAAGGWNEQFF.

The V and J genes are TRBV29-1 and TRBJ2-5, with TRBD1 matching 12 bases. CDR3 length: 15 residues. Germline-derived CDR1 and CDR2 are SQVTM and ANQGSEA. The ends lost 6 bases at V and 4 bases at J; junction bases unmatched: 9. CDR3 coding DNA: TGCAGCGTAACCGGGACAGGGGGCTTCCGAGAGACCCAGTACTTC. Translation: CSVTGTGGFRETQYF.

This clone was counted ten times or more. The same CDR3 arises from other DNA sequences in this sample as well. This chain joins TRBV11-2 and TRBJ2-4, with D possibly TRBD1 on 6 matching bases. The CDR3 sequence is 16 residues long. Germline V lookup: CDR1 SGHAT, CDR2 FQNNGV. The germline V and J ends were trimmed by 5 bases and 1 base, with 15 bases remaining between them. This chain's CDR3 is CASSPYRVGAKNIQYF. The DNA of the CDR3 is TGTGCCAGCAGCCCCTACAGGGTGGGGGCCAAAAACATTCAGTACTTC. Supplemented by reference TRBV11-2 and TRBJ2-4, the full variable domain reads EAGVAQSPRYKIIEKRQSVAFWCNPISGHATLYWYQQILGQGPKLLIQFQNNGVVDDSQLPKDRFSAERLKGVDSTLKIQPAKLEDSAVYLCASSPYRVGAKNIQYFGAGTRLSVL.

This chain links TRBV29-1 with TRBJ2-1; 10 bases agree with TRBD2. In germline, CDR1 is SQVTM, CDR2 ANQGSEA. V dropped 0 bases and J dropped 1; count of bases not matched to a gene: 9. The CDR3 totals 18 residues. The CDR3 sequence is CSVEDPGLADWSYNEQFF. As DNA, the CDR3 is TGCAGCGTTGAAGATCCCGGACTAGCGGATTGGTCCTACAATGAGCAGTTCTTC.

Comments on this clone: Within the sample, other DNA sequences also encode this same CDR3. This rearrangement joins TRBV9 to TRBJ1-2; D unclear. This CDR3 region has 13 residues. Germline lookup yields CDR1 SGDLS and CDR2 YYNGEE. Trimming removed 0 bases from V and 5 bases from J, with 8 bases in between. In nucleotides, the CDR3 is TGTGCCAGCAGCGTAGACCGGGGATATGGCTACACCTTC. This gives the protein CASSVDRGYGYTF.

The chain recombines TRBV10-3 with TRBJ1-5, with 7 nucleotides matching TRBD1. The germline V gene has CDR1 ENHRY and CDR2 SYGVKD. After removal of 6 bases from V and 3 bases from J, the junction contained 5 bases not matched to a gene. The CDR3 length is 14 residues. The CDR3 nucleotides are TGTGCCATCAGCTGGGACAGTTCCAATCAGCCCCAGCATTTT. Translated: CAISWDSSNQPQHF.

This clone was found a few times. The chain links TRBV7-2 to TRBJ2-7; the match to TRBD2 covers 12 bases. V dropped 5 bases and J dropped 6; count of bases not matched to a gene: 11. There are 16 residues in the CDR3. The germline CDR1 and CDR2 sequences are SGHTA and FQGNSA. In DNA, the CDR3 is TGTGCCAGCAGCCCACGACCCGGGACTAGCGGGCTCGAGCAGTACTTC. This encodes CASSPRPGTSGLEQYF.

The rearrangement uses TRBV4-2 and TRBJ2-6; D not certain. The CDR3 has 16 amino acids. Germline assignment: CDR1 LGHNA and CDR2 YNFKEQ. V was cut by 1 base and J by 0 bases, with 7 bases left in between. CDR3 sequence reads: CASSQGRLSGANVLTF. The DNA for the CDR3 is TGTGCCAGCAGCCAAGGTCGGCTCTCTGGGGCCAACGTCCTGACTTTC.

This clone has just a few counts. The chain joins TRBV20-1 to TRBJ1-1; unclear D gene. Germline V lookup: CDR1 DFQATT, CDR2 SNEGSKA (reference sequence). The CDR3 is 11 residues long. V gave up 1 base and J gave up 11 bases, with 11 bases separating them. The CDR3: CSARAAGFAFF. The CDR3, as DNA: TGCAGTGCTAGAGCGGCAGGCTTTGCTTTCTTT.

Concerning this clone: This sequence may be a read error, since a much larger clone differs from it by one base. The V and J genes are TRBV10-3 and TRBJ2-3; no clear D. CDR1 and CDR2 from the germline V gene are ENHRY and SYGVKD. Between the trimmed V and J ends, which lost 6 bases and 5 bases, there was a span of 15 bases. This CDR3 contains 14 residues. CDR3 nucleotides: TGTGCCATCAGGGATGGACCAGAGGTAGATACGCAGTATTTT. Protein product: CAIRDGPEVDTQYF.

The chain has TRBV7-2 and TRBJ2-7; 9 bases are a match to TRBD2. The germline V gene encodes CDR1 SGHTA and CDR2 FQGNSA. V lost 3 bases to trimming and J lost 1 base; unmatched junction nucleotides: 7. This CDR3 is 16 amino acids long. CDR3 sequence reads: CASSLASGTISYEQYF. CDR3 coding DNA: TGTGCCAGCAGCTTGGCTAGCGGGACTATATCCTACGAGCAGTACTTC.